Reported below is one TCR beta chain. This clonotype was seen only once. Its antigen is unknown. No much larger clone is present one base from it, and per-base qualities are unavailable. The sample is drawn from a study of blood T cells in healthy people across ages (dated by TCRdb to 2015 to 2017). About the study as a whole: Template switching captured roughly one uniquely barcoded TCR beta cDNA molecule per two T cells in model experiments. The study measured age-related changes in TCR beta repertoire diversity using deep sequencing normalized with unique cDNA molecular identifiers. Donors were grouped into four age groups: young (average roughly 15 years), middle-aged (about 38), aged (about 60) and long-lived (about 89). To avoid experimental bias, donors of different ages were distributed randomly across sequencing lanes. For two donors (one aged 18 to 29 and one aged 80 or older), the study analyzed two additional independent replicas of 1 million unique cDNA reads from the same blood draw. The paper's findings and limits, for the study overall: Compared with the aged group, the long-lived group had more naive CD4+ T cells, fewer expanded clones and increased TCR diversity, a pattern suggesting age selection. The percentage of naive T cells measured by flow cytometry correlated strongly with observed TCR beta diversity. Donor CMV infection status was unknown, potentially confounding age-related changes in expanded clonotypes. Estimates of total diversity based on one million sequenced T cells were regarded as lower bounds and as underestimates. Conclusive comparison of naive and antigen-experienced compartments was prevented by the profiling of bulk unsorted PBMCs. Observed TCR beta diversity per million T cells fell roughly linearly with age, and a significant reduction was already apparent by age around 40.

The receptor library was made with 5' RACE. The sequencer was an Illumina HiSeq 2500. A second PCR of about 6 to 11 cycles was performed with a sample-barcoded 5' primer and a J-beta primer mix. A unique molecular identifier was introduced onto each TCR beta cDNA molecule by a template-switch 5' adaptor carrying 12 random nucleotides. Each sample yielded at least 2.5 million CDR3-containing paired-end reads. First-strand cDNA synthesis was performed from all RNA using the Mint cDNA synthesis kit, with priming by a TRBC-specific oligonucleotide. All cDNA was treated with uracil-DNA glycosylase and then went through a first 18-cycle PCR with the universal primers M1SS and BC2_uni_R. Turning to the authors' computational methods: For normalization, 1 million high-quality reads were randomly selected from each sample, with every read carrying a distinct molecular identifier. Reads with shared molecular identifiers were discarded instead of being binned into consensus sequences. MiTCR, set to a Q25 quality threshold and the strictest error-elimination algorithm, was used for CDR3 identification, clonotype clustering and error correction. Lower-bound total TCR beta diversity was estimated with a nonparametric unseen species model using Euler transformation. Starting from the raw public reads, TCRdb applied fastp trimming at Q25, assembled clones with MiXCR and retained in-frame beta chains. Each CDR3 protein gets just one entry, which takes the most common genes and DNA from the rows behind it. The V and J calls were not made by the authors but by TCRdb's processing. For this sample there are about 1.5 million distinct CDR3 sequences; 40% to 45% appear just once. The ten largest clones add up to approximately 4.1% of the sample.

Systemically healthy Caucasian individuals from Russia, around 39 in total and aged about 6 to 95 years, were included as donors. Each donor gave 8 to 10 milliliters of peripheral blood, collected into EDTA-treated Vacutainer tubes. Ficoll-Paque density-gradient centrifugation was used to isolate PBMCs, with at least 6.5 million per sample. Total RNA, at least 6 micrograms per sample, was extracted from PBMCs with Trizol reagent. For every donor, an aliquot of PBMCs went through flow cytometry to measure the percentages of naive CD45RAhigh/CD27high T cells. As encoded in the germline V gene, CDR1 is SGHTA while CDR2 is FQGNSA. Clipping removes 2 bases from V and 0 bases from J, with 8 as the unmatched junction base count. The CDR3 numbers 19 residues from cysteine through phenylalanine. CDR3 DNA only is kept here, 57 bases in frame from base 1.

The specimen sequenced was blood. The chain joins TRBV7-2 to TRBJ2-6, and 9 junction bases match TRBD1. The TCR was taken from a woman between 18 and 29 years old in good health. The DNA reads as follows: TGTGCCAGCAGCTTAAGCGGGACAGGGTCTCGCTCTGGGGCCAACGTCCTGACTTTC. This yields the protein CASSLSGTGSRSGANVLTF.